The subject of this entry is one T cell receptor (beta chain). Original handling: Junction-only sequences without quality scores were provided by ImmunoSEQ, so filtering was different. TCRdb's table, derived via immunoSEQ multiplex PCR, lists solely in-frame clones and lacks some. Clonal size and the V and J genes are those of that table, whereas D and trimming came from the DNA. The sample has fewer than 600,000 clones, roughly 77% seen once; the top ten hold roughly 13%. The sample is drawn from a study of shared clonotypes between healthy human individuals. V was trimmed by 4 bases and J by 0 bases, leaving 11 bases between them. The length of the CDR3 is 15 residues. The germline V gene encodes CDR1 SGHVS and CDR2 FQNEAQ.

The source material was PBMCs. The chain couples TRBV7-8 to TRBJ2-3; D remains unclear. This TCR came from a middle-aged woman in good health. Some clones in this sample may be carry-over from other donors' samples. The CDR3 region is CASSSLRSSTDTQYF. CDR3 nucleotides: TGTGCCAGCAGCTCCCTGAGGAGTAGCACAGATACGCAGTATTTT.